One and the same sample provided the 29 T cell receptor beta chains below, sequenced in a study of T cells in Graves' hyperthyroidism and ophthalmopathy. Template material for amplifying TCR beta CDR3 regions consisted of RNA transcripts. Carried out on the TCR CDR3, a first-round RT-PCR used the HTBI primer set. Using its own MiXCR run on the multiplex PCR reads, TCRdb lists one record per CDR3 protein. The profile covers a few hundred thousand distinct CDR3 sequences, with less than 25% appearing a single time and more than 20% taken by the ten largest. Specimen: blood. These receptors were obtained from a man between 18 and 29 years old with Graves' hyperthyroidism.

This clonotype appeared many times. The rearrangement joins TRBV28 to TRBJ2-5; no clear D. Germline V gene sequence: CDR1 MDHEN, CDR2 SYDVKM. Deletions cut 6 bases from V and 3 bases from J, with 5 bases between. The CDR3 has 11 amino acids. The CDR3 DNA reads as TGTGCCAGCAGAACTGAAGAGACCCAGTACTTC. It specifies CASRTEETQYF.

This clonotype was detected ten times or more. The J gene is TRBJ2-4, the V gene TRBV30; D may match TRBD1 or TRBD2 (6 bases each). This CDR3 is built from 17 residues. V lost 4 bases, J lost 2 bases, and 21 bases lay in between. CDR1 is GTSNPN and CDR2 is SVGIG in the germline V gene (reference sequence). The CDR3 region has the DNA TGTGCCTGGACCTTACCCGTCGGCGGGACACCCAAAAACATTCAGTACTTC. It specifies CAWTLPVGGTPKNIQYF.

This clonotype has more than one count but fewer than ten. This chain joins TRBV24-1 and TRBJ2-2, with 12 positions matching TRBD2. CDR1 is KGHDR, CDR2 SFDVKD, per germline. The ends lost 1 base at V and 5 bases at J; junction bases unmatched: 13. The CDR3 spans 20 residues. The CDR3 here is CATSDFPSSGGAKVTGELFF. The CDR3 DNA sequence: TGTGCCACCAGTGATTTTCCCTCTAGCGGGGGGGCGAAGGTTACCGGGGAGCTGTTTTTT.

This clonotype was found many times. The J gene is TRBJ1-2, the V gene TRBV28; a weak D match, TRBD1 (5 bases). The V end was cut by 7 bases, the J end by 7 bases, with 13 bases between. The CDR3 covers 12 residues. CDR1 and CDR2 (germline): MDHEN, SYDVKM. CDR3 nucleotides: TGTGCCAGCACCCTGGGGGAAGCTGGCTACACCTTC. This encodes CASTLGEAGYTF.

This clonotype was found many times. The rearrangement joins TRBV20-1 to TRBJ2-5; possibly TRBD1 for D (6 bases). This CDR3 region has 13 residues. The germline V and J ends were trimmed by 6 bases and 1 base, with 12 bases remaining between them. The germline gives CDR1 DFQATT, CDR2 SNEGSKA (reference sequence). The CDR3 DNA sequence: TGCAGTGCCACCCCCAGGGGCCAAGAGACCCAGTACTTC. Translating it yields CSATPRGQETQYF.

The gene calls are TRBV11-2 and TRBJ2-5; weak D call: TRBD2 (5 bases). V dropped 7 bases and J dropped 2 bases, with 17 bases sitting between them. This CDR3 spans 15 amino acids. Germline assignment: CDR1 SGHAT and CDR2 FQNNGV. CDR3 DNA: TGTGCCAGCAAAGATTTGGGTTCGGGACAAGAGACCCAGTACTTC. Protein sequence: CASKDLGSGQETQYF.

This chain's CDR3 is CASSSDLGYTF. The CDR3 DNA follows: TGTGCCAGCAGCTCAGATCTGGGCTACACCTTC. The chain recombines TRBV6-1 with TRBJ1-2; D unclear. Deletions cut 6 bases from V and 8 bases from J, with 10 bases between. This CDR3 region has 11 residues. Germline V lookup: CDR1 MNHNS, CDR2 SASEGT.

This sequence joins TRBV11-2 and TRBJ2-3; D not resolved. The CDR3 is made up of 14 amino acids. Germline CDR1 reads SGHAT; CDR2 reads FQNNGV. The V end lost 3 bases, the J end lost 0 bases, and 7 bases lay between the germline ends. The CDR3 is CASSFITSTDTQYF. DNA of the CDR3: TGTGCCAGCAGCTTCATTACTAGCACAGATACGCAGTATTTT.

The chain carries TRBV18 and TRBJ2-3; D remains ambiguous. The CDR3 totals 15 residues. In germline, CDR1 is KGHSH, CDR2 LQKENI. Trimming took 3 bases from V and 5 from J, leaving 15 bases between them. The CDR3 nucleotides read TGTGCCAGCTCACCCTGGGATCAGGCAAGAGATACGCAGTATTTT. Translation: CASSPWDQARDTQYF.

The rearrangement links TRBV20-1 to TRBJ2-7; 7 bases are a match to TRBD2. Trimming removed 5 bases from V and 3 bases from J; junction bases left unmatched: 19. CDR1 DFQATT and CDR2 SNEGSKA come from the germline V gene (reference sequence). The CDR3 is made up of 17 amino acids. Here the CDR3 DNA reads TGCAGTGCTGTCGACAGCCTCGGTTCCAGCGGGATCTACGAGCAGTACTTC. Amino acid sequence: CSAVDSLGSSGIYEQYF.

Ten or more counts support this clonotype. The chain employs TRBV11-2 and TRBJ2-2; no firm D call. Trimming removed 5 bases at V and 5 bases at J, with 6 bases between. This CDR3 spans 12 amino acids. Germline CDR1 SGHAT, CDR2 FQNNGV. The CDR3 coding sequence is TGTGCCAGCAGCGACCTTACCGGGGAGCTGTTTTTT. This encodes CASSDLTGELFF.

This clonotype was detected many times. The V gene is TRBV29-1, the J gene TRBJ2-5; D is possibly TRBD1 (5 bases). Germline V lookup: CDR1 SQVTM, CDR2 ANQGSEA. The CDR3 is 13 amino acids. Trimming cost V 7 bases and J 4 bases, with 16 bases left between them. CDR3 sequence (DNA): TGCAGCGCTTTTAGGGGCCTTGGAGAGACCCAGTACTTC. Its protein is CSAFRGLGETQYF.

Only a few counts were recorded for this clonotype. This chain uses TRBV11-2 with TRBJ2-7; D tentatively fits TRBD1 or TRBD2 (5 bases each). The CDR3 contains 15 residues. Trimming left V 1 base short and J 4 bases short, with 14 bases between. Germline assignment: CDR1 SGHAT and CDR2 FQNNGV. The CDR3 DNA is TGTGCCAGCAGCTTAGTCGGGGTGGGGGAGTACGAGCAGTACTTC. This codes for CASSLVGVGEYEQYF.

This clonotype has ten or more counts. The chain joins TRBV6-5 to TRBJ2-5, with D perhaps TRBD2 (5 bases). This CDR3 has 14 residues. The germline V gene has CDR1 MNHEY and CDR2 SVGAGI. V lost 8 bases to trimming and J lost 7 bases, with 20 bases between them. The chain's CDR3 is CASRPGLSVGTQYF. For the CDR3, the DNA is TGTGCCAGCCGGCCAGGACTTAGCGTTGGGACCCAGTACTTC.

The rearrangement uses TRBV29-1 and TRBJ1-1; 8 nucleotides align to TRBD1. Germline V lookup: CDR1 SQVTM, CDR2 ANQGSEA. The CDR3 has 13 residues. V lost 6 bases, J lost 1 base, and 4 bases stayed unmatched. This CDR3 is CSVRDRQNTEAFF. CDR3 bases: TGCAGCGTCCGGGACAGGCAGAACACTGAAGCTTTCTTT.

This clonotype was detected many times. This chain uses TRBV4-1 with TRBJ2-5; D unresolved. The CDR3 runs to 12 residues. Deletions cut 2 bases from V and 5 bases from J, with 6 bases between. CDR1 is MGHRA, CDR2 YSYEKL, per germline. CDR3 in amino acids: CASSQMGETQYF. The CDR3 DNA reads as TGCGCCAGCAGCCAAATGGGGGAGACCCAGTACTTC.

This clonotype was observed at least ten times. J is TRBJ2-5 and V is TRBV6-1, with TRBD2 matching 11 bases. CDR1 and CDR2 from the germline V gene are MNHNS and SASEGT. This CDR3 has 15 residues. V lost 5 bases and J lost 1; bases outside the gene matches: 3. CDR3 in amino acids: CASSRLAGLQETQYF. The CDR3 DNA follows: TGTGCCAGCAGTCGACTAGCGGGGCTCCAAGAGACCCAGTACTTC.

This clonotype occurred many times. The chain carries TRBV2 and TRBJ2-7, with no clear D. V was pared by 6 bases and J by 4 bases, with 7 bases between. Per germline, CDR1 SNHLY and CDR2 FYNNEI. The CDR3 runs to 11 residues. CDR3 DNA: TGTGCCAGCAGCGCGTATTACGAGCAGTACTTC. Protein: CASSAYYEQYF. The whole variable domain, remainder taken from reference TRBV2 and TRBJ2-7, is EPEVTQTPSHQVTQMGQEVILRCVPISNHLYFYWYRQILGQKVEFLVSFYNNEISEKSEIFDDQFSVERPDGSNFTLKIRSTKLEDSAMYFCASSAYYEQYFGPGTRLTVT.

Many counts were recorded for this clonotype. The rearrangement uses TRBV12-3 or TRBV12-4 and TRBJ1-3, with no clear D. The germline V and J ends were trimmed by 5 bases and 4 bases, with 9 bases remaining between them. The CDR3 contains 13 residues. Written as DNA, the CDR3 is TGTGCCAGCAGTGGGCCGTCAGGAAACACCATATATTTT. This translates into CASSGPSGNTIYF.

This clonotype was seen at least ten times. The CDR3 sequence is CASSVLGQGAKDEAFF. The CDR3 coding sequence is TGTGCCAGCTCTGTTTTAGGACAGGGGGCGAAGGATGAAGCTTTCTTT. The chain employs TRBV28 and TRBJ1-1; 11 bases are shared with TRBD1. The CDR3 runs to 16 residues. V lost 8 bases, J lost 7 bases, and 15 bases stayed unmatched. Looked up from germline, CDR1 is MDHEN and CDR2 is SYDVKM.

V and J are TRBV6-2 or TRBV6-3 and TRBJ1-1; D is uncertain. Germline assignment: CDR1 MNHEY and CDR2 SVGEGT. The CDR3 loop spans 14 amino acids. Trimming left V 2 bases short and J 3 bases short, with 10 bases between. CDR3 sequence reads: CASSYDGSYTEAFF. CDR3 bases: TGTGCCAGCAGTTACGACGGCTCATACACTGAAGCTTTCTTT.

Of note for this clonotype: A much more abundant neighbour one base away suggests this may be a read error. This chain connects TRBV15 to TRBJ2-2, with 8 positions matching TRBD2. The germline CDR1 and CDR2 sequences are LNHNV and YYDKDF (reference sequence). The CDR3 length is 17 residues. The CDR3 DNA is TGTGCCACCAGCAGAGCCAACCGGGGGGGCGGCACCGGGGAGCTGTGTTTT. This encodes CATSRANRGGGTGELCF.

The sample holds many counts of this clonotype. The J gene is TRBJ2-7, the V gene TRBV5-1; D uncertain. Germline CDR1 reads SGHRS; CDR2 reads YFSETQ. V lost 6 bases to trimming and J lost 3 bases, with 16 bases between them. This CDR3 region has 14 residues. The CDR3 here is CASTPGPARYEQYF. The DNA of the CDR3 is TGCGCCAGCACACCGGGTCCTGCACGCTACGAGCAGTACTTC.

This clonotype was counted only a few times. The V and J genes are TRBV19 and TRBJ1-2; a possible D gene is TRBD1 (6 bases). Per germline, CDR1 LNHDA and CDR2 SQIVND (reference sequence). This CDR3 contains 14 residues. V gave up 7 bases and J gave up 2 bases, with 14 bases separating them. The CDR3 reads CASNPTGSNYGYTF. Here the CDR3 DNA reads TGTGCCAGTAACCCGACAGGATCAAACTATGGCTACACCTTC.

This sequence joins TRBV11-2 and TRBJ2-5, with 11 bases fitting TRBD2. Germline CDR1 reads SGHAT; CDR2 reads FQNNGV. The trim removed 4 bases at V and 3 bases at J, leaving 4 bases unmatched. The CDR3 spans 15 residues. CDR3 DNA: TGTGCCAGCAGCTCGTCGGGACTAGCGGAAGAGACCCAGTACTTC. It encodes CASSSSGLAEETQYF.

This clonotype was detected ten times or more. The rearrangement joins TRBV27 to TRBJ2-4, with D perhaps assigned TRBD1 or TRBD2 (5 bases each). Per the germline V gene, CDR1 is MNHEY and CDR2 is SMNVEV (reference sequence). CDR3 length: 14 amino acids. Trimming stripped 3 bases from V and 9 bases from J, with 15 bases between. CDR3 coding DNA: TGTGCCAGCAGTTTGGTCGGGACGGGGAGCATTCAGTACTTC. This gives the protein CASSLVGTGSIQYF.

In its sample, this clonotype was seen many times. The gene calls are TRBV19 and TRBJ1-2; 12 bases match TRBD1. Germline V gene sequence: CDR1 LNHDA, CDR2 SQIVND (reference sequence). The CDR3 contains 16 residues. V dropped 0 bases and J dropped 8; count of bases not matched to a gene: 7. CDR3 coding DNA: TGTGCCAGTAGTATAGACACCGGGACAGGGGGCTCGGGCTACACCTTC. Translating it yields CASSIDTGTGGSGYTF.

This clonotype was picked up a small number of times. In DNA form, the CDR3 reads TGTGCCAGCAGTAATAACAACTATAATTCACCCCTCCACTTT. Its translation is CASSNNNYNSPLHF. The J gene is TRBJ1-6, the V gene TRBV6-1; the D is unclear. The germline V gene encodes CDR1 MNHNS and CDR2 SASEGT. This CDR3 contains 14 residues. Trimming took 5 bases from V and 3 from J, leaving 8 bases between them.

The J gene is TRBJ1-2, the V gene TRBV4-1; D remains unclear. V was trimmed by 1 base and J by 5 bases, leaving 14 bases between them. The germline gives CDR1 MGHRA, CDR2 YSYEKL. CDR3 length equals 15 residues. The chain's CDR3 is CASSQVSQAAYGYTF. The CDR3 DNA reads as TGCGCCAGCAGCCAAGTATCCCAGGCAGCATATGGCTACACCTTC.